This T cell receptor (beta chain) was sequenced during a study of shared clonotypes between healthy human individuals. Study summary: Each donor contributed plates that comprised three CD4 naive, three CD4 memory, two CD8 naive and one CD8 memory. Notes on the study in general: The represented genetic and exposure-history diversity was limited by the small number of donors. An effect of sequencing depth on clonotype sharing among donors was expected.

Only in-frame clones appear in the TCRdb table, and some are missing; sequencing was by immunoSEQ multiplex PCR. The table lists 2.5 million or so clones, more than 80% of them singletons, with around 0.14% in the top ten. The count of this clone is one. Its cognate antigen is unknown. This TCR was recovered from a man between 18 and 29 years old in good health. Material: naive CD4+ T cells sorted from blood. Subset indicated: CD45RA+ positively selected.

The CDR3: CASSTTGNQPQHF. The CDR3 region has the DNA TGTGCCAGCAGCACAACAGGGAATCAGCCCCAGCATTTT. The genes are TRBV7-9 and TRBJ1-5, with TRBD1 as a possible D gene (6 bases). The germline CDR1 and CDR2 sequences are SEHNR and FQNEAQ (reference sequence). CDR3 length: 13 residues. V lost 5 bases and J 4 bases, leaving 9 bases between the germline ends.